The rows below give T cell receptor beta chains drawn from one sample of a study of T cell changes during pregnancy in multiple sclerosis. The repertoire was sequenced with immunoSEQ multiplex PCR; TCRdb's copy has only in-frame clones and lacks some. The sample carries 85,000 to 130,000 clones, more than 80% recorded once. The starting material was peripheral blood, obtained in the second trimester of pregnancy. These receptors all stem from a female donor with multiple sclerosis, enrolled in a pregnancy study. Both conserved end residues are part of each CDR3. D genes are given only for firm matches. Only some rows state a clone size, as once, few, many or a class for expanded clones.

.,.,TRBV9,TRBJ2-1,TGTGCCAGCAGCGAGGCCCCGGGGGATGAGCAGTTCTTC,CASSEAPGDEQFF
.,TRBD1,TRBV10-3,TRBJ1-2,TGTGCCATCAGTGAGGACAGGGGAAAGGAGGATGGCTACACCTTC,CAISEDRGKEDGYTF
few,TRBD2,TRBV7-6,TRBJ2-3,TGTGCCAGCAGCTCTGGGCTAGCGGATGCAGATACGCAGTATTTT,CASSSGLADADTQYF
.,.,TRBV19,TRBJ1-3,TGTGCCAGTAGTATCAGGTCTGGAAACACCATATATTTT,CASSIRSGNTIYF
few,TRBD1,TRBV27,TRBJ1-1,TGTGCCAGCAGGGGACAGGGTGAGAGCACTGAAGCTTTCTTT,CASRGQGESTEAFF
.,TRBD1,TRBV11-1,TRBJ1-1,TGTGCCAGCAGTCGCGACAGGGGGAAGAATGAAGCTTTCTTT,CASSRDRGKNEAFF
.,.,TRBV2,TRBJ1-5,TGTGCCAGCGTACCAGATAGCAATCAGCCCCAGCATTTT,CASVPDSNQPQHF
.,.,TRBV7-8,TRBJ2-2,TGTGCCAGCAGCTCCGGGACAAACGCCGGGGAGCTGTTTTTT,CASSSGTNAGELFF
.,TRBD1,TRBV19,TRBJ1-1,TGTGCCAGTAGGCGGGACAGGGGGAACATTGGTGAAGCTTTCTTT,CASRRDRGNIGEAFF
.,TRBD2,TRBV6-5,TRBJ2-2,TGTGCCAGCACCGGACTAGCGGGAACCGGGGAGCTGTTTTTT,CASTGLAGTGELFF
.,.,TRBV5-1,TRBJ2-2,TGCGCCAGCAGCTCCCCAGACACCGGGGAGCTGTTTTTT,CASSSPDTGELFF
once,.,TRBV7-2,TRBJ2-5,TGTGCCAGCAGCCTTACAGAAGAGACCCAGTACTTC,CASSLTEETQYF
.,.,TRBV20-1,TRBJ2-4,TGCAGTGCTCTAGCCAAAAACATTCAGTACTTC,CSALAKNIQYF
.,TRBD2,TRBV7-9,TRBJ2-3,TGTGCCAGCAGCTTCGGTCTAGCGGGCAGCACAGATACGCAGTATTTT,CASSFGLAGSTDTQYF
.,.,TRBV5-5,TRBJ1-6,TGTGCCAGCAGCACAGACATTTGGTCACCCCTCCACTTT,CASSTDIWSPLHF
.,TRBD1,TRBV5-4,TRBJ2-1,TGTGCCAGCAGCTTTCCACAGGGGAATGAGCAGTTCTTC,CASSFPQGNEQFF
.,TRBD1,TRBV6-1,TRBJ1-2,TGTGCCAGCAGTGAAGATGGGACAGGGAATGGCTACACCTTC,CASSEDGTGNGYTF
.,.,TRBV2,TRBJ2-2,TGTGCCAGCAGTGTGAGGACTACCAACACCGGGGAGCTGTTTTTT,CASSVRTTNTGELFF
.,.,TRBV19,TRBJ2-3,TGTGCCAGTAAGCGCACTAGCAGCACAGATACGCAGTATTTT,CASKRTSSTDTQYF
.,TRBD2,TRBV18,TRBJ2-7,TGTGCCAGCTCACCGTCACTAGCGGGAGCCCACGAGCAGTACTTC,CASSPSLAGAHEQYF
.,.,TRBV5-1,TRBJ2-2,TGCGCCAGCAGGGTGGGGAGCGGGCCTAACACCGGGGAGCTGTTTTTT,CASRVGSGPNTGELFF
.,.,TRBV5-4,TRBJ1-2,TGTGCCAGCAGCTTGGCCCAGGGAGGAGGCTACACCTTC,CASSLAQGGGYTF
.,TRBD2,TRBV12-5,TRBJ2-5,TGTGCTAGTGCCAGGGCGGGAGGGCCGGAGACCCAGTACTTC,CASARAGGPETQYF
once,TRBD1,TRBV19,TRBJ1-5,TGTGCCAGCCAGGACAGGGTCAATCAGCCCCAGCATTTT,CASQDRVNQPQHF
.,.,TRBV5-1,TRBJ1-1,TGCGCCAGCCGGGCGGGGAACACTGAAGCTTTCTTT,CASRAGNTEAFF
.,TRBD2,TRBV5-1,TRBJ2-3,TGCGCCAGCAGCAACGGGGGGGCCGGAGATACGCAGTATTTT,CASSNGGAGDTQYF
.,.,TRBV19,TRBJ1-2,TGTGCCAGTAGTATAGCCAGAGCGACAGGATCCCTCTATGGCTACACCTTC,CASSIARATGSLYGYTF
.,TRBD1,TRBV6-1,TRBJ2-7,TGTGCCAGCAGTGAATTGGGACAGCAACCTTATCGGTACGAGCAGTACTTC,CASSELGQQPYRYEQYF
.,.,TRBV30,TRBJ2-2,TGTGCCTGGGGACAGCTTAACACCGGGGAGCTGTTTTTT,CAWGQLNTGELFF
.,TRBD2,TRBV4-2,TRBJ2-3,TGTGCCAGCAGCCAAGAGGGAGCGGGGGCCACAGATACGCAGTATTTT,CASSQEGAGATDTQYF
.,TRBD1,TRBV4-1,TRBJ1-5,TGCGCCAGCAGCCAAGACATCCAGCAGGGGGTTAGCAATCAGCCCCAGCATTTT,CASSQDIQQGVSNQPQHF
.,TRBD2,TRBV19,TRBJ2-1,TGTGCCAGTAGTATCGGAGCGGGAGGGCCCAATGAGCAGTTCTTC,CASSIGAGGPNEQFF
.,.,TRBV9,TRBJ1-1,TGTGCCAGCAGCGTAGAACCCAGTTTCACTGAAGCTTTCTTT,CASSVEPSFTEAFF
.,.,TRBV2,TRBJ2-7,TGTGCCAGCGGAGCATGGCGGATCTACGAGCAGTACTTC,CASGAWRIYEQYF
.,TRBD2,TRBV18,TRBJ2-2,TGTGCCAGCTCAAGGACTAGCGGGGGATCGAACACCGGGGAGCTGTTTTTT,CASSRTSGGSNTGELFF
many,TRBD1,TRBV7-6,TRBJ1-1,TGTGCCAGCGTCAACAGGGGGTATATGAACACTGAAGCTTTCTTT,CASVNRGYMNTEAFF
.,.,TRBV21-1,TRBJ1-2,TGTGCCAGCAGCAAGCGCGGGACTACGAGGGGAGGCTACACCTTC,CASSKRGTTRGGYTF